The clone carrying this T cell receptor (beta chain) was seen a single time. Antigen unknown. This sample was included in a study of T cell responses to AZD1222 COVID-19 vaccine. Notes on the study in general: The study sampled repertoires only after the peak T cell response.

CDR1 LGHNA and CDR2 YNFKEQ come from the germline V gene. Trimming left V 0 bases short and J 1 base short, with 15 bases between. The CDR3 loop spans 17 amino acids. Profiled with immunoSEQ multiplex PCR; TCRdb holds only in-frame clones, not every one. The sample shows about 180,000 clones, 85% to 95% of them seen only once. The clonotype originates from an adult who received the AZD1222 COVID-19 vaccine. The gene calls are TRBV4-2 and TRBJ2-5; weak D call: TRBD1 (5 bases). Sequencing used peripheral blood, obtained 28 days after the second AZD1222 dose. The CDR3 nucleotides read TGTGCCAGCAGCCAAGATAGAGCAGGGATATCCCAAGAGACCCAGTACTTC. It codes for CASSQDRAGISQETQYF.